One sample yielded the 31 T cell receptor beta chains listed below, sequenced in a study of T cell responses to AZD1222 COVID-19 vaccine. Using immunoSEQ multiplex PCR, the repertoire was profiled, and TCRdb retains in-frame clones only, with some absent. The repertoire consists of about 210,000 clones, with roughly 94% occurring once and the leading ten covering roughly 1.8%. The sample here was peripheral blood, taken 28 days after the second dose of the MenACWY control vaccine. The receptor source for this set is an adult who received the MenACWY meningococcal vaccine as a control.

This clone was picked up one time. The chain's CDR3 is CASSLYRLAGEVYEQFF. CDR3 in DNA: TGTGCCAGCAGTCTCTATAGACTAGCGGGAGAGGTCTATGAGCAGTTCTTC. J is TRBJ2-1 and V is TRBV27; TRBD2 matches at 12 bases. J lost 8 bases, V lost 5 bases, and 13 bases had no gene match. There are 17 residues in the CDR3. Germline V gene sequence: CDR1 MNHEY, CDR2 SMNVEV (reference sequence).

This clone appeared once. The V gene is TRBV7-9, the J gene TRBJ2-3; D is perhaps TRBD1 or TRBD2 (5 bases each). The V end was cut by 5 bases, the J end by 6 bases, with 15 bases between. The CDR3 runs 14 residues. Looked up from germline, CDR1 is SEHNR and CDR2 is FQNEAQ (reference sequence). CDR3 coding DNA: TGTGCCAGCAGCAAACCGGGACGGTGGGATACGCAGTATTTT. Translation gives CASSKPGRWDTQYF.

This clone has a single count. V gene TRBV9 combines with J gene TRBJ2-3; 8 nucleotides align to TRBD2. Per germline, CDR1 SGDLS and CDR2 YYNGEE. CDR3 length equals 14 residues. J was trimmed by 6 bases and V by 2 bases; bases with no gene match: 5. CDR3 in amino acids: CASSVSGGADTQYF. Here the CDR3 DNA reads TGTGCCAGCAGCGTTTCCGGGGGGGCGGATACGCAGTATTTT.

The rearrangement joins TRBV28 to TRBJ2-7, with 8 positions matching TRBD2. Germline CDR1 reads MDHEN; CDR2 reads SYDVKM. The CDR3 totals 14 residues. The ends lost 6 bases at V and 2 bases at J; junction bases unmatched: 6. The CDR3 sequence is CASRGRGGPYEQYF. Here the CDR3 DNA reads TGTGCCAGCAGAGGTCGGGGGGGGCCCTACGAGCAGTACTTC.

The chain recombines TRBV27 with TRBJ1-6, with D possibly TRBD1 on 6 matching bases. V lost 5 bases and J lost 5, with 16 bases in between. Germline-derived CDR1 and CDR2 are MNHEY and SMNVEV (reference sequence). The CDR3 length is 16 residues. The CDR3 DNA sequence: TGTGCCAGCAGTCCGACACCCCGGACAGATAATTCACCCCTCCACTTT. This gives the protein CASSPTPRTDNSPLHF.

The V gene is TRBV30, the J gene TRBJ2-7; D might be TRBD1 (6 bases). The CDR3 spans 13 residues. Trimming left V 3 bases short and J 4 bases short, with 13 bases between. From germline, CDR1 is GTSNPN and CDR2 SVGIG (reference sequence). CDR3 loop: CAWSQGSLYEQYF. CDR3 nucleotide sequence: TGTGCCTGGAGCCAGGGGAGCCTTTACGAGCAGTACTTC.

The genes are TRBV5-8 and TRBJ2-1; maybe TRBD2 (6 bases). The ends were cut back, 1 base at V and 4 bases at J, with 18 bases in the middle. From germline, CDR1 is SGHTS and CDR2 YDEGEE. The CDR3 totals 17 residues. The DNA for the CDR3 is TGTGCCAGCAGCTTGTACCCTCCGGGACTGTCTTACAATGAGCAGTTCTTC. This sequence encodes CASSLYPPGLSYNEQFF. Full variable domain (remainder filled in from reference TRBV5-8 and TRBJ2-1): EAGVTQSPTHLIKTRGQQATLRCSPISGHTSVYWYQQALGLGLQFLLWYDEGEERNRGNFPPRFSGRQFPNYSSELNVNALELEDSALYLCASSLYPPGLSYNEQFFGPGTRLTVL.

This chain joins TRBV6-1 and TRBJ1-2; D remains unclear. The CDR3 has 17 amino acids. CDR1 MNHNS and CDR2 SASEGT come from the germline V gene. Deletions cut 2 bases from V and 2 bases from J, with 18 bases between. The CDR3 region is CASSESGSPQINYGYTF. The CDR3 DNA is TGTGCCAGCAGTGAATCCGGGTCTCCCCAGATCAACTATGGCTACACCTTC.

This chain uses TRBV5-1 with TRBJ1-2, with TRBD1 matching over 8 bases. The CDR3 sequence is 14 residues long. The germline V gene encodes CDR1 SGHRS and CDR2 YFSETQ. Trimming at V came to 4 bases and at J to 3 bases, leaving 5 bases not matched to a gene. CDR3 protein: CASSLSTGDYGYTF. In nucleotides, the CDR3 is TGCGCCAGCAGCCTGTCGACAGGGGACTATGGCTACACCTTC.

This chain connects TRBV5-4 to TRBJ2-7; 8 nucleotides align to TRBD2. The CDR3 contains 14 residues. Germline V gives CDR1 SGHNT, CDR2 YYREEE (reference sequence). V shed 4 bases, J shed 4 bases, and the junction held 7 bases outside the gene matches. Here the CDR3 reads CASSASGSFYEQYF. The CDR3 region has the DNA TGTGCCAGCAGCGCAAGCGGGAGCTTTTACGAGCAGTACTTC.

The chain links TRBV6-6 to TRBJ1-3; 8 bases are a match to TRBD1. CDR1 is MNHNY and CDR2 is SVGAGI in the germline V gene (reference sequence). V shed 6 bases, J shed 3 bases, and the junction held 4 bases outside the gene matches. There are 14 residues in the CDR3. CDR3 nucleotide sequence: TGTGCCAGCAGCGCTACAGGGGGTGGAAACACCATATATTTT. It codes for CASSATGGGNTIYF.

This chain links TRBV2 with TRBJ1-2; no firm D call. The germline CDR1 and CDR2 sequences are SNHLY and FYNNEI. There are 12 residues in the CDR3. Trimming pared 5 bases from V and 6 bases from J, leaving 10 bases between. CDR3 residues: CASSLLLNGYTF. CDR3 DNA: TGTGCCAGCAGTCTACTCTTAAATGGCTACACCTTC.

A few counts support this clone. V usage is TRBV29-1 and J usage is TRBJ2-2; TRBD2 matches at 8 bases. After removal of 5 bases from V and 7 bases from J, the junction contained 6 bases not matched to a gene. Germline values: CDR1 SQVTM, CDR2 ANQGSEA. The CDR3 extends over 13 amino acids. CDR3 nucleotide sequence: TGCAGCGTTAAGCGGGAGATGGGCGGGGAGCTGTTTTTT. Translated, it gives CSVKREMGGELFF.

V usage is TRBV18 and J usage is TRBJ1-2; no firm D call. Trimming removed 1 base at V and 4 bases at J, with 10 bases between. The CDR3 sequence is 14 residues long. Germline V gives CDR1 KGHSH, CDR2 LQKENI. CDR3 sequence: CASSPRGMGYGYTF. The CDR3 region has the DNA TGTGCCAGCTCACCACGGGGTATGGGCTATGGCTACACCTTC.

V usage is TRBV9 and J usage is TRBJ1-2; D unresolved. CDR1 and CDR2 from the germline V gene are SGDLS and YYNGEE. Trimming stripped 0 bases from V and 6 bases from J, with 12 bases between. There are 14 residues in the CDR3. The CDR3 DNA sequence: TGTGCCAGCAGCGTAGAGGCGGGCAGAGATGGCTACACCTTC. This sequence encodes CASSVEAGRDGYTF.

The CDR3 here is CASSQGQGYEQYF. CDR3 coding DNA: TGTGCCAGCAGCCAGGGACAGGGCTACGAGCAGTACTTC. The chain recombines TRBV28 with TRBJ2-7; TRBD1 aligns across 9 bases. J gave up 3 bases and V 6 bases, and 3 bases lay outside the gene matches. Germline-derived CDR1 and CDR2 are MDHEN and SYDVKM. This CDR3 contains 13 residues.

CDR3 sequence: CASSPLAAGNNNEQFF. The DNA of the CDR3 is TGTGCCAGCAGCCCACTAGCGGCAGGGAATAATAATGAGCAGTTCTTC. The gene calls are TRBV14 and TRBJ2-1; 8 bases map to TRBD2. The CDR3 covers 16 residues. Germline CDR1 reads SGHDN; CDR2 reads FVKESK. The junction had 12 bases not matched to a gene; V was cut back by 4 bases and J by 7 bases.

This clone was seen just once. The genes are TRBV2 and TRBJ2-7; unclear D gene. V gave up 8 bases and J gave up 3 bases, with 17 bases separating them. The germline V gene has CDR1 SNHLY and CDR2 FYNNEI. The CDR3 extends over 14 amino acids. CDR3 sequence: CASGPPAQDYEQYF. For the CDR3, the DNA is TGTGCCAGCGGGCCCCCAGCTCAAGACTACGAGCAGTACTTC. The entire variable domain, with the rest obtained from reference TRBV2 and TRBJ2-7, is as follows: EPEVTQTPSHQVTQMGQEVILRCVPISNHLYFYWYRQILGQKVEFLVSFYNNEISEKSEIFDDQFSVERPDGSNFTLKIRSTKLEDSAMYFCASGPPAQDYEQYFGPGTRLTVT.

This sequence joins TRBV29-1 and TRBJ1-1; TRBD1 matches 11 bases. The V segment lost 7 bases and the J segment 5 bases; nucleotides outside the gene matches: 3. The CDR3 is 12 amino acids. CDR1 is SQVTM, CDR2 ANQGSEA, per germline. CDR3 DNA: TGCAGCGGGGACAGGGGGACGACTGAAGCTTTCTTT. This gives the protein CSGDRGTTEAFF.

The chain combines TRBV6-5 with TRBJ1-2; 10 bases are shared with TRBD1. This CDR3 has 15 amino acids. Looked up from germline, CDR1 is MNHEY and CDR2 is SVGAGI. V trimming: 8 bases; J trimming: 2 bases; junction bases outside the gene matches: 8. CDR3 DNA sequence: TGTGCCAGCCGGGACAGGGGAGAAAGAAACTATGGCTACACCTTC. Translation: CASRDRGERNYGYTF.

CDR3 in amino acids: CAWSVSRDSLANYGYTF. DNA for the CDR3: TGTGCCTGGAGTGTAAGCCGGGATTCGTTAGCTAACTATGGCTACACCTTC. V and J are TRBV30 and TRBJ1-2, with D unclear. CDR1 and CDR2 from the germline V gene are GTSNPN and SVGIG (reference sequence). CDR3 length: 17 residues. With 0 bases removed from V and 0 bases from J, the gap between germline ends came to 17 bases. Based on the CDR3 plus reference TRBV30 and TRBJ1-2, the full variable domain is SQTIHQWPATLVQPVGSPLSLECTVEGTSNPNLYWYRQAAGRGLQLLFYSVGIGQISSEVPQNLSASRPQDRQFILSSKKLLLSDSGFYLCAWSVSRDSLANYGYTFGSGTRLTVV.

The CDR3 spells CASSFGEAQPQHF. In DNA form, the CDR3 reads TGTGCCAGCAGCTTTGGGGAGGCTCAGCCCCAGCATTTT. The chain joins TRBV5-6 to TRBJ1-5; no definite D call. V dropped 2 bases and J dropped 6 bases, with 9 bases sitting between them. CDR1 is SGHDT and CDR2 is YYEEEE in the germline V gene. The CDR3 runs to 13 residues. The complete variable domain, with remaining parts taken from reference TRBV5-6 and TRBJ1-5, reads DAGVTQSPTHLIKTRGQQVTLRCSPKSGHDTVSWYQQALGQGPQFIFQYYEEEERQRGNFPDRFSGHQFPNYSSELNVNALLLGDSALYLCASSFGEAQPQHFGDGTRLSIL.

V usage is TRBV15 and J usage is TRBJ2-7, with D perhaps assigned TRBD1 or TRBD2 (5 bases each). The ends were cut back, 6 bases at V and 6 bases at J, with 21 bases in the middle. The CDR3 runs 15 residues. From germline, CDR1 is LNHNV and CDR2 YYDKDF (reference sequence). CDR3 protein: CATSRDPAAVVEQYF. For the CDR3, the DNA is TGTGCCACCAGTCGGGACCCGGCGGCGGTGGTCGAGCAGTACTTC.

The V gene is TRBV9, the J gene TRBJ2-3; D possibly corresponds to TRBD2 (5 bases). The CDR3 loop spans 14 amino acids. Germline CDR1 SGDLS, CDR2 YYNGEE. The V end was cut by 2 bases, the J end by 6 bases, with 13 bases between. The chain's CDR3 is CASSVYRGSDTQYF. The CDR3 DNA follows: TGTGCCAGCAGCGTTTATCGGGGATCGGATACGCAGTATTTT.

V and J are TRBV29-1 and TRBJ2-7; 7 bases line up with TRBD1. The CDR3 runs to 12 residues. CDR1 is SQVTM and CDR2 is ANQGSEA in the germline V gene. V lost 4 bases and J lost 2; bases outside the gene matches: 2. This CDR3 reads CSVGQGAYEQYF. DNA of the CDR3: TGCAGCGTTGGTCAGGGGGCCTACGAGCAGTACTTC.

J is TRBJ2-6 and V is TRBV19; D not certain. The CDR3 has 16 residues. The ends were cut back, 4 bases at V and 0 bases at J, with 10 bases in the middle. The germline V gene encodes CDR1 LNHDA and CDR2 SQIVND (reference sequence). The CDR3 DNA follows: TGTGCCAGTAGTAGGGAAATCCGCTCTGGGGCCAACGTCCTGACTTTC. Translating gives CASSREIRSGANVLTF.

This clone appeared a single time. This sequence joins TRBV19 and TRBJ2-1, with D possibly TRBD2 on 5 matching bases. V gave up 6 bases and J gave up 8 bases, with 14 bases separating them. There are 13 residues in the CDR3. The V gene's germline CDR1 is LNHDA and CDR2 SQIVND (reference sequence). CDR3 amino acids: CASSYLEGDEQFF. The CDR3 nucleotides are TGTGCCAGTAGCTATCTAGAGGGAGATGAGCAGTTCTTC.

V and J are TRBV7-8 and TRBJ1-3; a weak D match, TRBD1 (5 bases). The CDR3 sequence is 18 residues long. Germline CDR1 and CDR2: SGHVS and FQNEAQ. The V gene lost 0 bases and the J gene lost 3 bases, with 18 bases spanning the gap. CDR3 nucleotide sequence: TGTGCCAGCAGCTTAGCGCCGGACAATCTCTACGGTGGAAACACCATATATTTT. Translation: CASSLAPDNLYGGNTIYF.

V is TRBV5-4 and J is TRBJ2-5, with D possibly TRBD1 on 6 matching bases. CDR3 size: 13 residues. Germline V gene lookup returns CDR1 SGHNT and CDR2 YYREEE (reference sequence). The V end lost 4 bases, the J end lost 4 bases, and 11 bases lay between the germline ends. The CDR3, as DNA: TGTGCCAGCAGCCTCTGGACAGTAGAGACCCAGTACTTC. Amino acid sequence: CASSLWTVETQYF. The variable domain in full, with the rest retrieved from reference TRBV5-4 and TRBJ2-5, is ETGVTQSPTHLIKTRGQQVTLRCSSQSGHNTVSWYQQALGQGPQFIFQYYREEENGRGNFPPRFSGLQFPNYSSELNVNALELDDSALYLCASSLWTVETQYFGPGTRLLVL.

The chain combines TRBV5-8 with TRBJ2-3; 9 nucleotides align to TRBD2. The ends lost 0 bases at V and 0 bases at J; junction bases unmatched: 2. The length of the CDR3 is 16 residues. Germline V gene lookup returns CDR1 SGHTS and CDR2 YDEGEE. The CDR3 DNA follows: TGTGCCAGCAGCTTGGGACTAGCGGTTAGCACAGATACGCAGTATTTT. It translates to CASSLGLAVSTDTQYF.

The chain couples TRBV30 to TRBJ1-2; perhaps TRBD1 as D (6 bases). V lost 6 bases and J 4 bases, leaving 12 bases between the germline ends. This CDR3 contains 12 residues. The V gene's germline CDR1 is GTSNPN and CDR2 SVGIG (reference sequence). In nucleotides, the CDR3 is TGTGCCTGCCAAGGGGGGTCCTATGGCTACACCTTC. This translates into CACQGGSYGYTF.